Listed below are T cell receptor beta chains from one sample, sequenced in a study of cytomegalovirus exposure and HLA in healthy donors. The data were produced by immunoSEQ multiplex PCR, yet TCRdb's version contains in-frame clones alone and is incomplete. The table has 140,000 or so clones, around 78% seen once. Sequences were obtained from PBMCs. The receptor source for this set is a woman younger than 30 in good health and CMV-seropositive. Both conserved end residues are part of each CDR3. The D gene is left open where the match is weak. Only part of the rows carry a size: once, few, many, or a class if the clone is expanded.

clone_size: few; v_call: TRBV9; d_call: -; j_call: TRBJ2-5; cdr3_nt: TGTGCCAGCAGCGTAAGCAGTCAGGGAGAGACCCAGTACTTC; cdr3_aa: CASSVSSQGETQYF
clone_size: few; v_call: TRBV7-9; d_call: -; j_call: TRBJ1-2; cdr3_nt: TGTGCCAGCAGCTACTATAATCTCGGGAGTAACTATGGCTACACCTTC; cdr3_aa: CASSYYNLGSNYGYTF
clone_size: once; v_call: TRBV4-2; d_call: -; j_call: TRBJ2-3; cdr3_nt: TGTGCCAGCAGCCAAGAAAACTATGGGGCCACAGATACGCAGTATTTT; cdr3_aa: CASSQENYGATDTQYF
clone_size: once; v_call: TRBV5-5; d_call: -; j_call: TRBJ1-4; cdr3_nt: TGTGCCAGCAGCTTGATCAGTGTTGAAAAACTGTTTTTT; cdr3_aa: CASSLISVEKLFF
clone_size: once; v_call: TRBV28; d_call: TRBD2; j_call: TRBJ2-1; cdr3_nt: TGTGCCAGCAGCTTCGCTGCGGGACTAGTTAGCGCAACGACCCACTACAATGAGCAGTTCTTC; cdr3_aa: CASSFAAGLVSATTHYNEQFF
clone_size: -; v_call: TRBV19; d_call: TRBD2; j_call: TRBJ2-3; cdr3_nt: TGTGCCAGTAGTATTGGGCTAGCGGGGGGGATTCGCACAGATACGCAGTATTTT; cdr3_aa: CASSIGLAGGIRTDTQYF
clone_size: -; v_call: TRBV5-1; d_call: -; j_call: TRBJ1-2; cdr3_nt: TGCGCCAGCAGCCCGGGTGGGGGGAACTATGGCTACACCTTC; cdr3_aa: CASSPGGGNYGYTF
clone_size: -; v_call: TRBV28; d_call: -; j_call: TRBJ1-5; cdr3_nt: TGTGCCAGCAGCCCGGTGACAGGTTCTCTCCCCCAGCATTTT; cdr3_aa: CASSPVTGSLPQHF
clone_size: -; v_call: TRBV6-5; d_call: -; j_call: TRBJ2-3; cdr3_nt: TGTGCCAGCAGTTACCGCCGGGGTACGCAGTATTTT; cdr3_aa: CASSYRRGTQYF
clone_size: -; v_call: TRBV19; d_call: TRBD1; j_call: TRBJ1-1; cdr3_nt: TGTGCCAGTAGTACCGGACAGGGTCACACTGAAGCTTTCTTT; cdr3_aa: CASSTGQGHTEAFF
clone_size: once; v_call: TRBV10-2; d_call: -; j_call: TRBJ1-6; cdr3_nt: TGCGCCAGCAGTGGGTCCGCAGGGATGAATTCACCCCTCCACTTT; cdr3_aa: CASSGSAGMNSPLHF
clone_size: -; v_call: TRBV7-2; d_call: TRBD1; j_call: TRBJ1-1; cdr3_nt: TGTGCCAGCAGCTTCGGTTTCCGGACAGGGGATACTGAAGCTTTCTTT; cdr3_aa: CASSFGFRTGDTEAFF
clone_size: -; v_call: TRBV13; d_call: TRBD1; j_call: TRBJ1-5; cdr3_nt: TGTGCCAGCAGCCTACAGGGGGAAGGGAATCAGCCCCAGCATTTT; cdr3_aa: CASSLQGEGNQPQHF
clone_size: -; v_call: TRBV28; d_call: -; j_call: TRBJ1-1; cdr3_nt: TGTGCCAGCAGCCTCTTAGGACAGAACACTGAAGCTTTCTTT; cdr3_aa: CASSLLGQNTEAFF
clone_size: -; v_call: TRBV6-6; d_call: -; j_call: TRBJ1-2; cdr3_nt: TGTGCCAGCAGTTACTCGTTGGCTGAGGAGAATGGCTACACCTTC; cdr3_aa: CASSYSLAEENGYTF
clone_size: -; v_call: TRBV29-1; d_call: -; j_call: TRBJ1-2; cdr3_nt: TGCAGCGGAGACCCAGTGGGGGGATACTATGGCTACACCTTC; cdr3_aa: CSGDPVGGYYGYTF
clone_size: -; v_call: TRBV6-1; d_call: -; j_call: TRBJ2-7; cdr3_nt: TGTGCCAGCAGGAGGACAGTGGGTTCGGGGGAGCAGTACTTC; cdr3_aa: CASRRTVGSGEQYF
clone_size: -; v_call: TRBV5-6; d_call: TRBD1; j_call: TRBJ1-1; cdr3_nt: TGTGCCAGCAGGTTTCGGGCAGGGGGGATGAACACTGAAGCTTTCTTT; cdr3_aa: CASRFRAGGMNTEAFF
clone_size: once; v_call: TRBV10-3; d_call: TRBD1; j_call: TRBJ1-1; cdr3_nt: TGTGCCATCAGTGGGACAGGGGGGGGAAGCAGGACTGAAGCTTTCTTT; cdr3_aa: CAISGTGGGSRTEAFF
clone_size: -; v_call: TRBV5-4; d_call: -; j_call: TRBJ1-3; cdr3_nt: TGTGCCAGCAGCTCTCTTAAGGAGGGCTCTGGAAACACCATATATTTT; cdr3_aa: CASSSLKEGSGNTIYF
clone_size: -; v_call: TRBV7-9; d_call: TRBD2; j_call: TRBJ2-7; cdr3_nt: TGTGCCAGCAGCTTACTAAGGACTAGCGGGGTCAACGAGCAGTACTTC; cdr3_aa: CASSLLRTSGVNEQYF
clone_size: -; v_call: TRBV7-2; d_call: -; j_call: TRBJ1-2; cdr3_nt: TGTGCCAGCAGCTCACTTGTCTCCTATGGCTACACCTTC; cdr3_aa: CASSSLVSYGYTF
clone_size: -; v_call: TRBV2; d_call: -; j_call: TRBJ2-2; cdr3_nt: TGTGCCTCCCGCGGCAGCGTAATTGACACCGGGGAGCTGTTTTTT; cdr3_aa: CASRGSVIDTGELFF
clone_size: -; v_call: TRBV9; d_call: -; j_call: TRBJ2-7; cdr3_nt: TGTGCCAGCAGCGTAGGAGCGGGCACCTACGAGCAGTACTTC; cdr3_aa: CASSVGAGTYEQYF
clone_size: -; v_call: TRBV6-1; d_call: TRBD1; j_call: TRBJ2-1; cdr3_nt: TGTGCCAGCAGCGACCACGAGGGGGCTGGCAATGAGCAGTTCTTC; cdr3_aa: CASSDHEGAGNEQFF
clone_size: -; v_call: TRBV11-2; d_call: -; j_call: TRBJ1-2; cdr3_nt: TGTGCCAGCAGGCCCCTCCCCCGGGATGGCTACACCTTC; cdr3_aa: CASRPLPRDGYTF
clone_size: -; v_call: TRBV5-1; d_call: TRBD1; j_call: TRBJ2-1; cdr3_nt: TGCGCCAGCAGCCAGGGACAGGGTTTCGATGAGCAGTTCTTC; cdr3_aa: CASSQGQGFDEQFF
clone_size: -; v_call: TRBV6-5; d_call: -; j_call: TRBJ2-5; cdr3_nt: TGTGCCAGCAGTTACGACAGACAAGAGACCCAGTACTTC; cdr3_aa: CASSYDRQETQYF
clone_size: -; v_call: TRBV27; d_call: TRBD2; j_call: TRBJ2-1; cdr3_nt: TGTGCCAGCAGCCCCCTCAGCAATAGCGGGGGGACGTACAATGAGCAGTTCTTC; cdr3_aa: CASSPLSNSGGTYNEQFF
clone_size: few; v_call: TRBV5-1; d_call: TRBD1; j_call: TRBJ1-2; cdr3_nt: TGCGCCAGCAGCTCCGGGACAGCCTATGGCTACACCTTC; cdr3_aa: CASSSGTAYGYTF
clone_size: -; v_call: TRBV7-2; d_call: -; j_call: TRBJ2-5; cdr3_nt: TGTGCCAGCAGCTCGTGGGGCCCCCAAGAGACCCAGTACTTC; cdr3_aa: CASSSWGPQETQYF
clone_size: few; v_call: TRBV10-3; d_call: TRBD1; j_call: TRBJ2-7; cdr3_nt: TGTGCCATCAGGGGGACAGGGGGAGCATACGAGCAGTACTTC; cdr3_aa: CAIRGTGGAYEQYF
clone_size: few; v_call: TRBV6-1; d_call: TRBD1; j_call: TRBJ2-5; cdr3_nt: TGTGCCAGCAACTCCGACAGGGCCCACCAAGAGACCCAGTACTTC; cdr3_aa: CASNSDRAHQETQYF
clone_size: -; v_call: TRBV28; d_call: TRBD1; j_call: TRBJ2-7; cdr3_nt: TGTGCCAGCAGTCCTTACTCCGGGACAGGGGGATACGAGCAGTACTTC; cdr3_aa: CASSPYSGTGGYEQYF
clone_size: few; v_call: TRBV6-1; d_call: TRBD2; j_call: TRBJ2-1; cdr3_nt: TGTGCCAGCAGTGAACTAGCGGGGGGCCCCTCCTACAATGAGCAGTTCTTC; cdr3_aa: CASSELAGGPSYNEQFF
clone_size: -; v_call: TRBV25-1; d_call: TRBD1; j_call: TRBJ1-1; cdr3_nt: TGTGCCAGCAGTGAATTCGGGGGACAGGCGATTACTGAAGCTTTCTTT; cdr3_aa: CASSEFGGQAITEAFF
clone_size: -; v_call: TRBV28; d_call: -; j_call: TRBJ1-5; cdr3_nt: TGTGCCAGCAGTGGGGCATGGGGCGGTCAGCCCCAGCATTTT; cdr3_aa: CASSGAWGGQPQHF
clone_size: -; v_call: TRBV2; d_call: TRBD2; j_call: TRBJ2-2; cdr3_nt: TGTGCCAGGAAACTAGCGGGGAACACCGGGGAGCTGTTTTTT; cdr3_aa: CARKLAGNTGELFF
clone_size: -; v_call: TRBV6-4; d_call: -; j_call: TRBJ2-3; cdr3_nt: TGTGCCAGCAGTGACTCGAGAAGGGGGACGCAGTATTTT; cdr3_aa: CASSDSRRGTQYF
clone_size: -; v_call: TRBV30; d_call: TRBD1; j_call: TRBJ2-7; cdr3_nt: TGTGCCTGCATGGGGACAGGGGACTACGAGCAGTACTTC; cdr3_aa: CACMGTGDYEQYF
clone_size: -; v_call: TRBV28; d_call: -; j_call: TRBJ1-1; cdr3_nt: TGTGCCAGCAGTTTAGTGTCTCTTGAAGCTTTCTTT; cdr3_aa: CASSLVSLEAFF
clone_size: -; v_call: TRBV7-6; d_call: -; j_call: TRBJ1-3; cdr3_nt: TGTGCCAGCAGCTCTCAGGGCTCTGGAAACACCATATATTTT; cdr3_aa: CASSSQGSGNTIYF